Following are 21 T cell receptor beta chains from one sample sequenced in a study of shared clonotypes between healthy human individuals. The table came from immunoSEQ multiplex PCR; TCRdb's copy has only in-frame clones and leaves some out. The sample shows 2,500,000 or so clones, 92% of them seen only once. The sample taken for sequencing was naive CD4+ T cells from PBMCs. Stated subset: CD45RA+ positively selected. The receptors here all came from a man aged 18 to 30 in good health. Some clones in this sample may be carry-over from other donors' samples.

Only a few counts were recorded for this clone. V gene TRBV5-1 combines with J gene TRBJ2-3; D is unresolved. Germline CDR1 SGHRS, CDR2 YFSETQ. The V and J ends lost 0 bases and 3 bases respectively, with 8 bases between them. This CDR3 has 14 amino acids. The CDR3 loop is CASSLDPWTDTQYF. In DNA form, the CDR3 reads TGCGCCAGCAGCTTGGATCCGTGGACAGATACGCAGTATTTT.

Of note for this clone: Other DNA sequences in the sample encode the same CDR3. The chain joins TRBV9 to TRBJ2-3; 8 nucleotides align to TRBD1. CDR1 is SGDLS, CDR2 YYNGEE, per germline. J gave up 2 bases and V 3 bases, and 2 bases lay outside the gene matches. The CDR3 spans 14 residues. The CDR3: CASSGTGLTDTQYF. The CDR3 DNA sequence: TGTGCCAGCAGCGGGACAGGGCTCACAGATACGCAGTATTTT.

This chain links TRBV28 with TRBJ1-2; TRBD1 aligns across 7 bases. Germline CDR1 reads MDHEN; CDR2 reads SYDVKM. The trim removed 5 bases at V and 6 bases at J, leaving 12 bases unmatched. The CDR3 is made up of 15 amino acids. Here the CDR3 reads CASSLADRLLHGYTF. The CDR3 DNA reads TGTGCCAGCAGTCTCGCGGACAGGCTTTTACATGGCTACACCTTC.

This chain connects TRBV6-1 to TRBJ2-2; no clear D. The CDR3 loop spans 14 amino acids. V lost 4 bases, J lost 5 bases, and 11 bases lay in between. Per the germline V gene, CDR1 is MNHNS and CDR2 is SASEGT. CDR3 residues: CASSALTGTGELFF. The DNA for the CDR3 is TGTGCCAGCAGTGCACTGACTGGAACCGGGGAGCTGTTTTTT.

This chain joins TRBV5-6 and TRBJ1-2; tentatively, D is TRBD1 (5 bases). The germline gives CDR1 SGHDT, CDR2 YYEEEE. This CDR3 is built from 15 residues. V lost 3 bases and J 2 bases, leaving 14 bases between the germline ends. The CDR3 loop reads CASSSLAGQNYGYTF. CDR3 DNA sequence: TGTGCCAGCAGCTCTCTGGCGGGGCAGAACTATGGCTACACCTTC.

V is TRBV19 and J is TRBJ1-1; D perhaps matches TRBD1 (6 bases). V lost 1 base and J 4 bases, leaving 19 bases between the germline ends. This CDR3 is built from 17 residues. The germline CDR1 and CDR2 sequences are LNHDA and SQIVND (reference sequence). The CDR3 DNA reads as TGTGCCAGTAGTATAGTTGCTGGGAGCAGGGGCGGCACTGAAGCTTTCTTT. It codes for CASSIVAGSRGGTEAFF.

The chain has TRBV4-3 and TRBJ2-6; D is tentatively TRBD1 or TRBD2 (6 bases each). V gave up 4 bases and J gave up 0 bases, with 22 bases separating them. Germline V gives CDR1 LGHNA, CDR2 YSLEER. The CDR3 is made up of 20 amino acids. For the CDR3, the DNA is TGCGCCAGCAGCCCAGGTCTTGTGCGGGGACAAAACTCTGGGGCCAACGTCCTGACTTTC. Its protein is CASSPGLVRGQNSGANVLTF.

This chain connects TRBV28 to TRBJ1-4, with D hard to call. Germline CDR1 is MDHEN and CDR2 is SYDVKM. V shed 8 bases and J shed 4 bases, with 5 bases lying between them. The CDR3 covers 11 residues. In nucleotides, the CDR3 is TGTGCCAGCCTTAATAATGAAAAACTGTTTTTT. Its protein is CASLNNEKLFF.

Turning to this clone: Other DNA sequences of this sample code for an identical CDR3. The rearrangement uses TRBV6-6 and TRBJ2-7; tentatively, D is TRBD2 (5 bases). Germline lookup yields CDR1 MNHNY and CDR2 SVGAGI (reference sequence). The CDR3 spans 14 residues. V lost 0 bases and J lost 1, with 7 bases in between. The CDR3 DNA is TGTGCCAGCAGTTACTCGAGGACTTCCTACGAGCAGTACTTC. Amino acid sequence: CASSYSRTSYEQYF.

This chain's CDR3 is CASSRGRGLYEQYF. CDR3 coding DNA: TGTGCCAGCAGCCGGGGCAGGGGGCTGTACGAGCAGTACTTC. The gene calls are TRBV14 and TRBJ2-7; 8 nucleotides agree with TRBD1. Germline V gene lookup returns CDR1 SGHDN and CDR2 FVKESK. This CDR3 contains 14 residues. Trimming at V came to 4 bases and at J to 4 bases, leaving 6 bases not matched to a gene.

V is TRBV18 and J is TRBJ1-4, with D unresolved. This CDR3 comprises 15 residues. The V gene's germline CDR1 is KGHSH and CDR2 LQKENI. Trimming removed 3 bases from V and 0 bases from J, with 8 bases in between. CDR3 amino acids: CASSPGPSTNEKLFF. DNA of the CDR3: TGTGCCAGCTCACCCGGACCTTCAACTAATGAAAAACTGTTTTTT.

The V and J genes are TRBV30 and TRBJ2-1, with D possibly TRBD2 on 5 matching bases. Trimming stripped 2 bases from V and 6 bases from J, with 14 bases between. This CDR3 spans 14 amino acids. Looked up from germline, CDR1 is GTSNPN and CDR2 is SVGIG (reference sequence). The CDR3, as DNA: TGTGCCTGGAGTAGGTGGGGAGTAAGCAATGAGCAGTTCTTC. As protein: CAWSRWGVSNEQFF.

The V call is TRBV5-8, the J call TRBJ2-7, with D perhaps TRBD1 (6 bases). CDR1 is SGHTS and CDR2 is YDEGEE in the germline V gene. The CDR3 has 15 amino acids. V lost 5 bases to trimming and J lost 0 bases, with 15 bases between them. The DNA for the CDR3 is TGTGCCAGCAGTTCCTACAGGGCTATCTCCTACGAGCAGTACTTC. It is translated as CASSSYRAISYEQYF.

The chain carries TRBV9 and TRBJ2-2; 12 positions agree with TRBD1. From germline, CDR1 is SGDLS and CDR2 YYNGEE. After removal of 2 bases from V and 6 bases from J, the junction contained 8 bases not matched to a gene. This CDR3 spans 17 amino acids. CDR3 bases: TGTGCCAGCAGCGTGGCTACCGGGACAGGGGGCCCCGGGGAGCTGTTTTTT. Protein sequence: CASSVATGTGGPGELFF.

The chain links TRBV11-2 to TRBJ1-2; D unclear. Germline V CDR1 and CDR2: SGHAT, FQNNGV. V was cut by 4 bases and J by 7 bases, with 13 bases left in between. The CDR3 totals 13 residues. CDR3 sequence: CASSSPNLSGYTF. The DNA of the CDR3 is TGTGCCAGCAGCTCTCCCAACTTGTCTGGCTACACCTTC.

The CDR3 DNA sequence: TGCAGTGCTGGTTGGAGTGGGACCCAGTACTTC. This encodes CSAGWSGTQYF. V usage is TRBV20-1 and J usage is TRBJ2-5; D is unclear. Germline V CDR1 and CDR2: DFQATT, SNEGSKA (reference sequence). Trimming shortened V by 5 bases and J by 7 bases, and 11 bases separated the two germline ends. This CDR3 region has 11 residues.

The chain links TRBV19 to TRBJ2-7, with 8 bases aligning to TRBD2. J lost 3 bases, V lost 3 bases, and 13 bases had no gene match. The germline gives CDR1 LNHDA, CDR2 SQIVND (reference sequence). The CDR3 contains 17 residues. This CDR3 reads CASSIGGAGVLSYEQYF. DNA of the CDR3: TGTGCCAGTAGTATCGGCGGAGCGGGAGTCTTGAGCTACGAGCAGTACTTC.

The CDR3 region has the DNA TGTGCCAGCAGGGCCAGGGGGTCCCACGAGCAGTACTTC. Protein product: CASRARGSHEQYF. J is TRBJ2-7 and V is TRBV6-5; 7 bases agree with TRBD1. V gave up 6 bases and J gave up 5 bases; unmatched junction bases: 7. Germline-derived CDR1 and CDR2 are MNHEY and SVGAGI. This CDR3 is built from 13 residues.

The chain has TRBV5-1 and TRBJ1-4; 8 bases are a match to TRBD1. The germline CDR1 and CDR2 sequences are SGHRS and YFSETQ. Losses at the gene ends were 4 bases for V and 3 bases for J; bases not matched to a gene: 5. The length of the CDR3 is 15 residues. The CDR3 bases are TGCGCCAGCAGCGCGACAGGGGTCCCTAATGAAAAACTGTTTTTT. It translates to CASSATGVPNEKLFF.

This chain uses TRBV7-9 with TRBJ1-3; D not resolved. This CDR3 has 16 residues. Trimming removed 4 bases from V and 4 bases from J, with 17 bases in between. CDR1 and CDR2 (germline): SEHNR, FQNEAQ (reference sequence). CDR3 amino acids: CASSSTGRLAGNTIYF. The CDR3 DNA sequence: TGTGCCAGCAGCTCCACCGGGCGGCTTGCAGGAAACACCATATATTTT. The entire variable domain, with the rest obtained from reference TRBV7-9 and TRBJ1-3, is as follows: DTGVSQNPRHKITKRGQNVTFRCDPISEHNRLYWYRQTLGQGPEFLTYFQNEAQLEKSRLLSDRFSAERPKGSFSTLEIQRTEQGDSAMYLCASSSTGRLAGNTIYFGEGSWLTVV.

The chain carries TRBV6-1 and TRBJ1-6; no reliable D call. This CDR3 is 13 amino acids long. The V gene's germline CDR1 is MNHNS and CDR2 SASEGT. V shed 3 bases and J shed 1 base, with 1 base lying between them. The CDR3 DNA is TGTGCCAGCAGTGAGTCCTATAATTCACCCCTCCACTTT. Translation gives CASSESYNSPLHF.